These T cell receptor beta chains were read from a single sample in a study of OX40 agonist ivuxolimab in advanced cancers. Assay: immunoSEQ multiplex PCR; the TCRdb copy retains only in-frame clones and omits some. This sample has roughly 110,000 clones; under 95% occur once, and the top ten carry approximately 1.3%. The sample here was CD4+ or CD8+ T cells sorted from blood, taken in a trial of the OX40 agonist ivuxolimab. The receptor source for this set is an adult with an advanced solid tumor such as melanoma, head and neck, liver or kidney cancer. Both conserved end residues are part of each CDR3. A D gene is named only where the DNA matches it firmly. Clone sizes are given selectively: once, few, many, or a class where the clone is expanded.

clone size,J gene,D gene,V gene,CDR3 protein,CDR3 DNA
-,TRBJ1-5,-,TRBV7-8,CASSLRTFNQPQHF,TGTGCCAGCAGCTTACGGACCTTCAATCAGCCCCAGCATTTT
-,TRBJ2-7,TRBD1,TRBV6-5,CASSYLPGQGGEQYF,TGTGCCAGCAGTTACCTCCCGGGACAGGGGGGCGAGCAGTACTTC
-,TRBJ2-3,TRBD1,TRBV10-3,CAIRSGTGTDTQYF,TGTGCCATCAGGTCCGGGACAGGGACAGATACGCAGTATTTT
-,TRBJ2-7,TRBD2,TRBV19,CASSMAASGYEQYF,TGTGCCAGTAGTATGGCAGCTAGCGGTTACGAGCAGTACTTC
-,TRBJ1-2,TRBD1,TRBV6-5,CASSPRQGRGYTF,TGTGCCAGCAGCCCGCGACAGGGCCGTGGCTACACCTTC
-,TRBJ2-1,-,TRBV10-3,CATTGPSYNEQFF,TGTGCAACGACGGGCCCCTCCTACAATGAGCAGTTCTTC
-,TRBJ2-1,TRBD2,TRBV7-9,CASSSDLAGLSYNEQFF,TGTGCCAGCAGCTCAGACCTAGCGGGGCTCTCCTACAATGAGCAGTTCTTC
-,TRBJ2-1,TRBD2,TRBV9,CASSVAGLAGGGLQNEQFF,TGTGCCAGCAGCGTAGCCGGACTAGCGGGAGGGGGCTTACAAAATGAGCAGTTCTTC
-,TRBJ1-4,-,TRBV6-5,CASRDSNNEKLFF,TGTGCCAGCAGGGACAGTAATAATGAAAAACTGTTTTTT
-,TRBJ1-2,-,TRBV7-9,CASSRDLEGYGYTF,TGTGCCAGCAGCCGGGACCTAGAGGGCTATGGCTACACCTTC
-,TRBJ1-5,TRBD1,TRBV6-5,CASRGTGGTNQPQHF,TGTGCCAGCAGGGGGACAGGGGGCACCAATCAGCCCCAGCATTTT
-,TRBJ2-2,-,TRBV5-6,CASSPDAHTGELFF,TGTGCCAGCAGCCCTGACGCCCACACCGGGGAGCTGTTTTTT
-,TRBJ2-1,TRBD2,TRBV11-2,CASSSTGTSGYNEQFF,TGTGCCAGCAGCTCCACCGGGACTAGCGGGTACAATGAGCAGTTCTTC
-,TRBJ1-2,TRBD1,TRBV5-4,CASSQALQGQGNGYTF,TGTGCCAGCAGCCAAGCCTTGCAGGGACAGGGAAACGGCTACACCTTC
-,TRBJ2-2,TRBD2,TRBV5-1,CASSLSSGSKTGELFF,TGCGCCAGCAGCTTGAGTAGCGGGAGCAAAACCGGGGAGCTGTTTTTT
-,TRBJ2-1,TRBD2,TRBV5-8,CASSELALPYNEQFF,TGTGCCAGCAGCGAACTAGCGCTTCCCTACAATGAGCAGTTCTTC
-,TRBJ2-5,TRBD2,TRBV18,CASSPFTSVDQETQYF,TGTGCCAGCTCACCATTTACTAGCGTAGACCAAGAGACCCAGTACTTC
once,TRBJ2-1,TRBD1,TRBV7-3,CASSLDRGALNEQFF,TGTGCCAGCAGCTTGGACAGGGGCGCCCTGAATGAGCAGTTCTTC
-,TRBJ1-2,TRBD1,TRBV7-2,CASSHRTGGYGYTF,TGCGCCAGCAGCCATCGGACAGGGGGATATGGCTACACCTTC
-,TRBJ1-5,TRBD1,TRBV7-2,CASSLGQGLNQPQHF,TGTGCCAGCAGCTTGGGACAGGGCCTCAATCAGCCCCAGCATTTT
-,TRBJ2-1,-,TRBV11-3,CASSLGGYTDNEQFF,TGTGCCAGCAGCCTAGGCGGATATACCGACAATGAGCAGTTCTTC
few,TRBJ2-5,TRBD2,TRBV13,CASSRSGRGETQYF,TGTGCCAGCAGCCGTAGCGGGAGGGGGGAGACCCAGTACTTC
-,TRBJ2-1,TRBD2,TRBV15,CATTPGGLMNEQFF,TGTGCCACCACCCCGGGGGGACTGATGAATGAGCAGTTCTTC
once,TRBJ2-2,-,TRBV4-3,CASSQDRALANTGELFF,TGCGCCAGCAGCCAAGATCGGGCCCTAGCGAACACCGGGGAGCTGTTTTTT
few,TRBJ1-3,-,TRBV5-1,CASSPGRGAENTIYF,TGCGCCAGCAGCCCAGGACGGGGGGCCGAAAACACCATATATTTT
-,TRBJ2-7,-,TRBV11-2,CASSFFGTEQYF,TGTGCCAGCAGCTTTTTCGGGACCGAGCAGTACTTC
-,TRBJ2-5,TRBD1,TRBV11-3,CASSSRTGRGETQYF,TGTGCCAGCAGCTCCCGGACAGGCCGCGGGGAGACCCAGTACTTC
-,TRBJ1-5,-,TRBV18,CASSEGIRGEPQHF,TGTGCCAGCTCAGAGGGCATCCGCGGGGAGCCCCAGCATTTT
-,TRBJ2-1,TRBD2,TRBV12-5,CASGLGLAANNEQFF,TGTGCTAGTGGTTTGGGACTAGCGGCCAACAATGAGCAGTTCTTC
-,TRBJ2-1,-,TRBV27,CASGRSSYNEQFF,TGTGCCAGCGGGAGAAGCTCCTACAATGAGCAGTTCTTC
-,TRBJ2-5,-,TRBV5-4,CASTSTTGSETQYF,TGTGCCAGCACATCCACGACCGGGTCGGAGACCCAGTACTTC
once,TRBJ1-5,TRBD1,TRBV30,CAWSEGQGFPFYQPQHF,TGTGCCTGGAGTGAGGGACAGGGATTCCCGTTCTACCAGCCCCAGCATTTT
-,TRBJ2-2,-,TRBV4-3,CASSRQEYTGELFF,TGCGCCAGCAGCCGTCAAGAGTACACCGGGGAGCTGTTTTTT
-,TRBJ2-5,-,TRBV5-6,CASSLVGAQYF,TGTGCCAGCAGCTTGGTAGGAGCCCAGTACTTC
-,TRBJ2-1,-,TRBV7-2,CASSPIRTNEQFF,TGTGCCAGCAGCCCTATCCGTACTAATGAGCAGTTCTTC
-,TRBJ2-1,-,TRBV20-1,CSARLGEQFF,TGCAGTGCTAGGCTAGGGGAACAGTTCTTC
-,TRBJ1-4,TRBD1,TRBV27,CASSGTGLSNEKLFF,TGTGCCAGCAGTGGGACAGGTCTGTCGAATGAAAAACTGTTTTTT
-,TRBJ1-1,-,TRBV7-8,CASSLVFMNTEAFF,TGTGCCAGCAGCTTAGTGTTCATGAACACTGAAGCTTTCTTT
-,TRBJ1-2,-,TRBV7-6,CASSPDEFYGYTF,TGTGCCAGCAGCCCCGACGAGTTTTATGGCTACACCTTC
-,TRBJ2-1,TRBD1,TRBV7-3,CASSPGTGFYNEQFF,TGTGCCAGCAGCCCCGGGACAGGGTTCTACAATGAGCAGTTCTTC